This T cell receptor (beta chain) was profiled in a study of OX40 agonist ivuxolimab in advanced cancers. The CDR3 sequence is 16 residues long. Germline CDR1 and CDR2: SEHNR and FQNEAQ (reference sequence). Trimming took 5 bases from V and 3 from J; bases not matched to a gene: 5. The table came from immunoSEQ multiplex PCR; TCRdb's copy has only in-frame clones and leaves some out. The sample lists around 74,000 clones; 80% to 90% were seen once. Of note for this clone: Its antigen is as yet unknown.

Study-level findings and limits: Both CD4+ and CD8+ T cell populations in blood had undergone clonal expansion by week 6 at 0.1 to 3.0 mg/kg.

The chain recombines TRBV7-9 with TRBJ2-3; 13 nucleotides align to TRBD2. Sample: CD4+ or CD8+ T cells sorted from blood, taken in a trial of the OX40 agonist ivuxolimab. This clonotype was obtained from an adult with an advanced solid tumor such as melanoma, head and neck, liver or kidney cancer. Written as DNA, the CDR3 is TGTGCCAGCAGCACATGGACTAGCGGGAGAACAGATACGCAGTATTTT. Translated: CASSTWTSGRTDTQYF.